This T cell receptor beta chain derives from a study of blood T cell repertoires in COVID-19. The overall study: Donors in the United States, Italy and Spain gave samples during acute or convalescent COVID-19.

Source study methods: The authors estimated nucleated cell counts from reference gene primer amplification. Some clones are missing from TCRdb's copy, which holds only in-frame ones; the method was immunoSEQ multiplex PCR. The V and J calls and clone size are taken from that table; D and trimming were inferred from the DNA. The profile shows just over 150,000 clones, more than 75% of them singletons. Per germline, CDR1 SQVTM and CDR2 ANQGSEA. Trimming stripped 7 bases from V and 3 bases from J, with 6 bases between. This CDR3 is built from 11 residues. Sequencing was performed on PBMCs or T cells enriched from blood (not recorded which). The source is a woman aged 45-65 years who had recovered from COVID-19. The chain couples TRBV29-1 to TRBJ2-2; D call uncertain. The CDR3 loop is CSAADTGELFF. CDR3 nucleotides: TGCAGCGCCGCGGACACCGGGGAGCTGTTTTTT.